This TCR beta chain was observed in a study of blood T cell repertoires in COVID-19. Study background: Acute-phase and convalescent COVID-19 samples originated in the United States, Italy and Spain. Sample material is recorded as cDNA or gDNA derived from T cells, B-cell-depleted T cells, or PBMCs.

Enrolled during active infection, Seattle patients were then followed longitudinally. Study processing details: For nucleated cells, counts were estimated from reference gene primer amplification. Profiling relied on immunoSEQ multiplex PCR, and the TCRdb table lists in-frame clones only, not all of them. Clone size and the V and J calls come from that table; the DNA yielded D and trimming. The sample carries roughly 180,000 clones, about four fifths recorded once. V was cut by 6 bases and J by 0 bases, with 9 bases left in between. CDR3 length: 14 residues. Germline CDR1 and CDR2: MNHNY and SVGAGI (reference sequence).

The sequencing sample was made of peripheral blood. This TCR derives from a woman aged 40 to 50 with COVID-19, enrolled during active disease. J is TRBJ1-5 and V is TRBV6-6; D may be TRBD1 (5 bases). This CDR3 is CASRTVYSNQPQHF. DNA of the CDR3: TGTGCCAGCAGGACAGTTTATAGCAATCAGCCCCAGCATTTT.